This TCR beta chain was captured in a study of blood T cell repertoires in COVID-19. Looking at the study overall: Material from acute and convalescent COVID-19 was sourced from the United States, Italy and Spain. Sources were T cells, B-cell-depleted T cells, or PBMCs; the material itself was cDNA or gDNA.

This CDR3 has 15 amino acids. In germline, CDR1 is SGHRS, CDR2 YFSETQ. Trimming took 4 bases from V and 5 from J, leaving 18 bases between them. As originally analysed: Amplifying reference gene primers gave estimates of nucleated cell counts. Measured with immunoSEQ multiplex PCR; TCRdb has only the in-frame clones, and not every one. Clone size and V and J calls were adopted from that table, with D and trimming inferred from the DNA. The sample contains approximately 57,000 clones, 80% to 90% of which appear only once. The J gene is TRBJ2-5, the V gene TRBV5-1, with D unresolved. The sequence was collected from a man in his forties or fifties with acute or convalescent COVID-19. What was sequenced was peripheral blood. The CDR3 sequence is CASSAQVHIRETQYF. In DNA form, the CDR3 reads TGCGCCAGCAGCGCCCAGGTCCATATCAGGGAGACCCAGTACTTC.